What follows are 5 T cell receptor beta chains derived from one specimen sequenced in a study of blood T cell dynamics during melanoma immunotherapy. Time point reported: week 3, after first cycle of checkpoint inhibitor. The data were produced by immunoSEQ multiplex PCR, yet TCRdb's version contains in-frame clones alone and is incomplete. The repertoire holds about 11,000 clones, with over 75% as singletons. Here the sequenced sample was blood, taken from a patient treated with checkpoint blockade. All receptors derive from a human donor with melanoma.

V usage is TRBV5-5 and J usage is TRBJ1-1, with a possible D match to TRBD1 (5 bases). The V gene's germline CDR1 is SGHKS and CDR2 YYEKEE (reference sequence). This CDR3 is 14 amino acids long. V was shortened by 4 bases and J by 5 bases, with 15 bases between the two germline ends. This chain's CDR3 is CASSPAPRGTEAFF. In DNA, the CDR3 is TGTGCCAGCAGCCCGGCCCCCCGGGGGACTGAAGCTTTCTTT.

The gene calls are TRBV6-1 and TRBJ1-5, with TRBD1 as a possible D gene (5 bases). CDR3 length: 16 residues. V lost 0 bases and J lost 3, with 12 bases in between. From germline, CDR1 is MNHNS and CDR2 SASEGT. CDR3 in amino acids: CASSEALTAINQPQHF. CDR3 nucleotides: TGTGCCAGCAGTGAAGCGCTGACAGCTATCAATCAGCCCCAGCATTTT.

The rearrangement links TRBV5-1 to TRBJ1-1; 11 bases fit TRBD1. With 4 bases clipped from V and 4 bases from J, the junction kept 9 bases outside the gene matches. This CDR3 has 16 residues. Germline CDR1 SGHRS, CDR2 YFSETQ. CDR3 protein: CASSPWTGGASTEAFF. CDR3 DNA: TGCGCCAGCAGCCCCTGGACAGGGGGCGCGAGCACTGAAGCTTTCTTT.

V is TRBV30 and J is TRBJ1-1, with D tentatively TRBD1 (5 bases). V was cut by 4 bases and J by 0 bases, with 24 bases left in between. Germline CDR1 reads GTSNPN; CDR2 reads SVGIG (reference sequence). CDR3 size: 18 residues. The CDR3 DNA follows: TGTGCCTGGACCCCCCCCCGGGGGGTCGGCCGCCTGAACACTGAAGCTTTCTTT. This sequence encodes CAWTPPRGVGRLNTEAFF. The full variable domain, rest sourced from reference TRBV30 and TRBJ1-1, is SQTIHQWPATLVQPVGSPLSLECTVEGTSNPNLYWYRQAAGRGLQLLFYSVGIGQISSEVPQNLSASRPQDRQFILSSKKLLLSDSGFYLCAWTPPRGVGRLNTEAFFGQGTRLTVV.

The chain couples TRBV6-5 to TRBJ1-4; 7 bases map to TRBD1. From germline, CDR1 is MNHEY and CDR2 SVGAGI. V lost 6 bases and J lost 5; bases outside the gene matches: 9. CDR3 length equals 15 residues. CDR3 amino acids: CASSPGGRANEKLFF. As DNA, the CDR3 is TGTGCCAGCAGCCCAGGGGGTAGGGCGAATGAAAAACTGTTTTTT.